In its sample, the clone carrying this T cell receptor beta chain was seen once. The antigen is not known. Researchers took blood at baseline, on cycle 4 day 1, and on cycle 7 day 1. This record comes from a study of OX40 agonist ivuxolimab in advanced cancers. The overall study: Three dose-escalation patients had partial responses: one with hepatocellular carcinoma and two with cutaneous melanoma. Study-wide results and caveats: Researchers did not determine the expanded peripheral T cells' antigen specificity. In the 0.1-3.0 mg/kg groups, partial responders showed among the lowest expansion.

Germline V gives CDR1 SEHNR, CDR2 FQNEAQ (reference sequence). The CDR3 runs 15 residues. Trimming removed 6 bases from V and 4 bases from J, with 15 bases in between. Assay: immunoSEQ multiplex PCR; the TCRdb copy retains only in-frame clones and omits some. The data contain some 95,000 clones, roughly 84% of them singletons. This receptor was obtained from an adult with an advanced solid tumor such as melanoma, head and neck, liver or kidney cancer. The sequencing used CD4+ or CD8+ T cells sorted from blood, collected in a trial of the OX40 agonist ivuxolimab. The chain is built from TRBV7-9 and TRBJ2-2; D is perhaps TRBD1 or TRBD2 (6 bases each). The CDR3 region is CASSTGRYGTGELFF. CDR3 DNA: TGTGCCAGCAGTACAGGGAGGTACGGCACCGGGGAGCTGTTTTTT. Drawing the rest from reference TRBV7-9 and TRBJ2-2, the complete variable domain is DTGVSQNPRHKITKRGQNVTFRCDPISEHNRLYWYRQTLGQGPEFLTYFQNEAQLEKSRLLSDRFSAERPKGSFSTLEIQRTEQGDSAMYLCASSTGRYGTGELFFGEGSRLTVL.